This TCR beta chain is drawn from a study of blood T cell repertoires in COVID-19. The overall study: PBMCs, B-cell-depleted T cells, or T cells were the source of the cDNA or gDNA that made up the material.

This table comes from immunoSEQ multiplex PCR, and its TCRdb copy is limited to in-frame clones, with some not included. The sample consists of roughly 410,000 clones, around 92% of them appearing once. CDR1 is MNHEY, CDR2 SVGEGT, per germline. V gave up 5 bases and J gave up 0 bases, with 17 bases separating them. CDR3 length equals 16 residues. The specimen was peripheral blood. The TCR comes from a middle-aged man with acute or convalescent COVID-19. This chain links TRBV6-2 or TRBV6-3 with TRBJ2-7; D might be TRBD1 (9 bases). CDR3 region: CASSSSGTGTSYEQYF. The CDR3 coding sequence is TGTGCCAGCAGTAGTAGCGGGACAGGGACCTCCTACGAGCAGTACTTC.